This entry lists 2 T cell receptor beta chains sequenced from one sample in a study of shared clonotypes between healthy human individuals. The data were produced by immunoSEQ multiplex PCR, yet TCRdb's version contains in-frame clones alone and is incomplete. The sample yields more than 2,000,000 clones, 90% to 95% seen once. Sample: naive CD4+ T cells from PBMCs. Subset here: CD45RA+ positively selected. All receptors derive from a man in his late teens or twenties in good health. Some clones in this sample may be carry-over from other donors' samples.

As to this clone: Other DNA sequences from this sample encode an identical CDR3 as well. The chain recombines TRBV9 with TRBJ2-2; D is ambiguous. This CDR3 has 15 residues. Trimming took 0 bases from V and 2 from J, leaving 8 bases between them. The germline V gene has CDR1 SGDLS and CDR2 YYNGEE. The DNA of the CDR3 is TGTGCCAGCAGCGTAGGGTTGCCTAACACCGGGGAGCTGTTTTTT. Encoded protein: CASSVGLPNTGELFF.

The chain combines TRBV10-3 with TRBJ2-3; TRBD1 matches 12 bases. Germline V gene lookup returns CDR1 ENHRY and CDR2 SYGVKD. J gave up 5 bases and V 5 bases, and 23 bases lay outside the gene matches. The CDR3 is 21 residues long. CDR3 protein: CAISRAPGQGAQRAPEDTQYF. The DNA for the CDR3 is TGTGCCATCAGTCGGGCACCGGGACAGGGGGCGCAAAGAGCTCCGGAAGATACGCAGTATTTT.